This T cell receptor beta chain was recovered during a study of cytomegalovirus exposure and HLA in healthy donors. Researchers ran the PCR with 60 Vbeta and 13 Jbeta primers. TCRdb keeps only in-frame clones here, not all; method: immunoSEQ multiplex PCR. The sample consists of 80,000 to 130,000 clones, around 84% of them appearing once. The TCR sequence derives from a woman under 30 in good health and CMV-seronegative. Sequencing was carried out using PBMCs.

The CDR3: CAWSVTRGGETQYF. As DNA, the CDR3 is TGTGCCTGGAGTGTGACGCGGGGGGGAGAGACCCAGTACTTC. The chain links TRBV30 to TRBJ2-5, with 9 bases fitting TRBD2. V shed 0 bases, J shed 4 bases, and the junction held 3 bases outside the gene matches. The CDR3 contains 14 residues. Germline CDR1 reads GTSNPN; CDR2 reads SVGIG (reference sequence).